These 21 T cell receptor beta chains originate from one sample sequenced in a study of blood T cell repertoires in COVID-19. Sequencing used immunoSEQ multiplex PCR; TCRdb keeps in-frame clones, though not all of them. The table has 90,000 to 100,000 clones, approximately 84% seen once; the top ten hold around 5.8%. Sequencing input: peripheral blood. The receptors derive from a man aged 60 to 69 with acute or convalescent COVID-19.

The chain recombines TRBV4-1 with TRBJ1-5; D perhaps matches TRBD1 (6 bases). The CDR3 is 13 residues long. Deletions cut 4 bases from V and 3 bases from J, with 7 bases between. The V gene's germline CDR1 is MGHRA and CDR2 YSYEKL. The DNA for the CDR3 is TGCGCCAGCAGCCGGGACACCAATCAGCCCCAGCATTTT. Protein: CASSRDTNQPQHF.

The V call is TRBV19, the J call TRBJ1-5; 7 bases agree with TRBD1. Losses at the gene ends were 6 bases for V and 2 bases for J; bases not matched to a gene: 10. The CDR3 runs 16 residues. Germline CDR1 is LNHDA and CDR2 is SQIVND (reference sequence). CDR3 nucleotide sequence: TGTGCCAGTAGCACTTTACAGGGGTTCGGCAATCAGCCCCAGCATTTT. It specifies CASSTLQGFGNQPQHF.

The V and J genes are TRBV7-9 and TRBJ1-5; no reliable D call. This CDR3 contains 14 residues. The V end was cut by 3 bases, the J end by 5 bases, with 11 bases between. The germline V gene encodes CDR1 SEHNR and CDR2 FQNEAQ (reference sequence). CDR3 in amino acids: CASSFGQTHQPQHF. CDR3 nucleotides: TGTGCCAGCAGCTTTGGGCAGACACATCAGCCCCAGCATTTT.

For the CDR3, the DNA is TGTGCCTGGACGCTAGCGCCAAGCACAGATACGCAGTATTTT. Translating it yields CAWTLAPSTDTQYF. The chain has TRBV30 and TRBJ2-3, with D maybe TRBD2 (6 bases). Trimming cost V 4 bases and J 0 bases, with 11 bases left between them. This CDR3 contains 14 residues. Per germline, CDR1 GTSNPN and CDR2 SVGIG (reference sequence).

The chain couples TRBV24-1 to TRBJ2-2; 8 nucleotides agree with TRBD2. The junction had 5 bases not matched to a gene; V was cut back by 1 base and J by 8 bases. Germline V lookup: CDR1 KGHDR, CDR2 SFDVKD. The CDR3 spans 15 residues. Here the CDR3 reads CATSDLRGGLGELFF. CDR3 nucleotides: TGTGCCACCAGTGATTTACGGGGGGGCCTTGGGGAGCTGTTTTTT.

The genes are TRBV9 and TRBJ1-2; 8 bases match TRBD1. CDR3 size: 16 residues. Trimming cost V 4 bases and J 7 bases; bases outside gene matches: 15. CDR1 and CDR2 (germline): SGDLS, YYNGEE. The CDR3 spells CASSPKSRGLWGGYTF. DNA for the CDR3: TGTGCCAGCAGCCCGAAAAGCAGGGGGCTGTGGGGTGGCTACACCTTC.

This rearrangement joins TRBV19 to TRBJ2-3, with D uncertain. Trimming pared 5 bases from V and 0 bases from J, leaving 9 bases between. This CDR3 is built from 14 residues. Germline V lookup: CDR1 LNHDA, CDR2 SQIVND (reference sequence). CDR3 residues: CASSAETSTDTQYF. CDR3 DNA sequence: TGTGCCAGTAGTGCCGAAACTAGCACAGATACGCAGTATTTT.

This clone was seen only once. V is TRBV6-5 and J is TRBJ2-7; 13 nucleotides agree with TRBD2. Per the germline V gene, CDR1 is MNHEY and CDR2 is SVGAGI. The CDR3 runs 14 residues. V gave up 7 bases and J gave up 2 bases; unmatched junction bases: 2. The CDR3: CASKLAGGTYEQYF. For the CDR3, the DNA is TGTGCCAGCAAACTAGCGGGGGGGACCTACGAGCAGTACTTC.

A word on this clone: Germline and junction disagree at one end, which may indicate a read error. The chain carries TRBV7-2 and TRBJ2-2, with D perhaps TRBD2 (5 bases). This CDR3 is 16 amino acids long. Germline V gene lookup returns CDR1 SGHTA and CDR2 FQGNSA. The CDR3 is CASSLPSGTKTGELFF. The CDR3 DNA reads TGTGCCAGCAGTCTACCCAGCGGAACGAAGACCGGGGAGCTGTTTTTT.

V gene TRBV5-1 combines with J gene TRBJ1-4; D perhaps matches TRBD1 (6 bases). Trimming shortened V by 6 bases and J by 5 bases, and 20 bases separated the two germline ends. CDR3 length equals 16 residues. Germline V gives CDR1 SGHRS, CDR2 YFSETQ. The CDR3 sequence is CASKTRSAGDNEKLFF. For the CDR3, the DNA is TGCGCCAGCAAAACCCGGAGCGCAGGGGACAATGAAAAACTGTTTTTT.

The chain carries TRBV7-2 and TRBJ1-3, with TRBD1 matching over 7 bases. Germline loops: CDR1 SGHTA, CDR2 FQGNSA. The CDR3 spans 15 residues. V gave up 3 bases and J gave up 2 bases; unmatched junction bases: 4. DNA of the CDR3: TGTGCCAGCAGCTTCGGGGGACAGCCTGGAAACACCATATATTTT. Its translation: CASSFGGQPGNTIYF. The full variable domain, rest sourced from reference TRBV7-2 and TRBJ1-3, is GAGVSQSPSNKVTEKGKDVELRCDPISGHTALYWYRQSLGQGLEFLIYFQGNSAPDKSGLPSDRFSAERTGGSVSTLTIQRTQQEDSAVYLCASSFGGQPGNTIYFGEGSWLTVV.

The J gene is TRBJ2-5, the V gene TRBV19, with TRBD1 matching over 8 bases. The germline CDR1 and CDR2 sequences are LNHDA and SQIVND (reference sequence). The ends lost 6 bases at V and 5 bases at J; junction bases unmatched: 5. This CDR3 spans 13 amino acids. The CDR3 sequence is CASSQGAWETQYF. The CDR3 DNA reads TGTGCCAGTAGCCAGGGGGCTTGGGAGACCCAGTACTTC.

V usage is TRBV7-2 and J usage is TRBJ2-1; unclear D gene. Looked up from germline, CDR1 is SGHTA and CDR2 is FQGNSA. This CDR3 has 13 amino acids. V lost 5 bases to trimming and J lost 4 bases, with 9 bases between them. CDR3 protein: CASSPRVYNEQFF. The CDR3 DNA is TGTGCCAGCAGCCCCCGTGTTTACAATGAGCAGTTCTTC.

The rearrangement joins TRBV2 to TRBJ1-5; 8 nucleotides line up with TRBD1. The germline V gene encodes CDR1 SNHLY and CDR2 FYNNEI. With 5 bases clipped from V and 6 bases from J, the junction kept 6 bases outside the gene matches. This CDR3 has 14 amino acids. The CDR3 protein is CASSNRQGTQPQHF. CDR3 bases: TGTGCCAGCAGTAACAGACAGGGGACTCAGCCCCAGCATTTT.

V and J are TRBV10-2 and TRBJ1-2, with D perhaps TRBD1 (5 bases). The CDR3 loop spans 13 amino acids. The ends were cut back, 0 bases at V and 8 bases at J, with 10 bases in the middle. Germline-derived CDR1 and CDR2 are WSHSY and SAAADI. CDR3 DNA sequence: TGCGCCAGCAGTGAGTCGATGGGGCCGGGCTACACCTTC. This gives the protein CASSESMGPGYTF.

The chain joins TRBV11-2 to TRBJ2-1; no firm D call. The V and J ends lost 4 bases and 0 bases respectively, with 13 bases between them. Per the germline V gene, CDR1 is SGHAT and CDR2 is FQNNGV. This CDR3 spans 16 amino acids. The CDR3 reads CASSYLGGSSYNEQFF. For the CDR3, the DNA is TGTGCCAGCAGCTATCTTGGCGGCTCCTCCTACAATGAGCAGTTCTTC.

V is TRBV4-1 and J is TRBJ1-1; 8 nucleotides align to TRBD1. The CDR3 loop spans 15 amino acids. Per the germline V gene, CDR1 is MGHRA and CDR2 is YSYEKL. V lost 3 bases to trimming and J lost 4 bases; unmatched junction nucleotides: 7. The chain's CDR3 is CASSQRTGSITEAFF. The CDR3 bases are TGCGCCAGCAGCCAGCGGACAGGGAGTATCACTGAAGCTTTCTTT.

The CDR3 DNA reads as TGTGCCTCAAGACTAGCGGGGGGGAGAAGGGAGACCCAGTACTTC. It is translated as CASRLAGGRRETQYF. This sequence joins TRBV30 and TRBJ2-5; 14 nucleotides align to TRBD2. Trimming at V came to 7 bases and at J to 5 bases, leaving 9 bases not matched to a gene. In germline, CDR1 is GTSNPN, CDR2 SVGIG (reference sequence). The length of the CDR3 is 15 residues.

V usage is TRBV7-9 and J usage is TRBJ2-1; TRBD1 aligns across 7 bases. V shed 7 bases and J 0 bases; nucleotides not matched to a gene: 6. The CDR3 extends over 15 amino acids. Germline CDR1 SEHNR, CDR2 FQNEAQ (reference sequence). CDR3 in amino acids: CASTRGQASYNEQFF. CDR3 nucleotide sequence: TGTGCCAGCACAAGAGGACAGGCCTCCTACAATGAGCAGTTCTTC.

The chain is built from TRBV18 and TRBJ1-2, with D unresolved. V was cut by 2 bases and J by 2 bases, with 6 bases left in between. The CDR3 is made up of 13 amino acids. Germline V lookup: CDR1 KGHSH, CDR2 LQKENI. DNA for the CDR3: TGTGCCAGCTCACCAGAGCTGAACTATGGCTACACCTTC. This translates into CASSPELNYGYTF.

This sequence joins TRBV2 and TRBJ1-1; unclear D gene. The CDR3 has 13 amino acids. V gave up 7 bases and J gave up 1 base, with 10 bases separating them. Per the germline V gene, CDR1 is SNHLY and CDR2 is FYNNEI. The CDR3 loop is CASIGLPNTEAFF. Here the CDR3 DNA reads TGTGCCAGCATCGGACTACCGAACACTGAAGCTTTCTTT.